Listed below are T cell receptor beta chains from one sample, sequenced in a study of Graves' ophthalmopathy and Graves' hyperthyroidism. In TCRdb, the multiplex PCR reads were re-called with MiXCR into one record per CDR3 protein. The sample has some 520,000 distinct CDR3 sequences, 13% to 15% seen once; the top ten hold more than 8.5%. The specimen was blood. The receptors here all came from a woman aged 25 to 39 with Graves' ophthalmopathy. CDR3s include the opening cysteine and the closing phenylalanine or tryptophan. Each record gives: J gene, V gene, CDR3 protein.

>TRBJ2-5|TRBV20-1
CSARGGYGSGPQETQYF
>TRBJ1-2|TRBV12-3/TRBV12-4
CASSRSTAGFNGYTF
>TRBJ1-2|TRBV18
CASSPPGLANYGYTF
>TRBJ1-2|TRBV6-1
CASSEWTGMNGYTF
>TRBJ1-6|TRBV4-1
CASSQGGQRHSPLHF
>TRBJ1-1|TRBV6-5
CASSYGQGHDLNTEAFF
>TRBJ2-4|TRBV6-1
CASSEEQGNIQYF
>TRBJ2-7|TRBV12-3/TRBV12-4
CASRQAGAGGLYEQYF
>TRBJ2-2|TRBV28
CASSPFLRNRNTGELFF
>TRBJ2-5|TRBV19
CASGQFRQETQYF
>TRBJ2-5|TRBV10-1
CASSRHHQETQYF
>TRBJ2-7|TRBV6-1
CASTVHGTGFYEQYF
>TRBJ2-2|TRBV4-2
CASSQDYGGAGELFF
>TRBJ1-2|TRBV12-3/TRBV12-4
CASRAHREVYHGYTF
>TRBJ1-1|TRBV12-3/TRBV12-4
CASSLEGTGTEAFF
>TRBJ2-5|TRBV2
CASSDWLAAQETQYF
>TRBJ2-4|TRBV28
CASTPWGGLAKNIQYF
>TRBJ2-7|TRBV2
CASKYSGGAPYEQYF
>TRBJ2-5|TRBV20-1
CSATRDRVGLYQETQYF
>TRBJ1-1|TRBV29-1
CSVSTGRNTEAFF
>TRBJ1-1|TRBV18
CASSEAQNTEAFF
>TRBJ2-7|TRBV6-1
CASSMGTGGYEQYF
>TRBJ1-1|TRBV3-1
CASSQERTGETEAFF
>TRBJ2-6|TRBV28
CASEYGQGARGANVLTF
>TRBJ2-5|TRBV7-2
CASSLAVTRAGETQYF
>TRBJ2-5|TRBV4-2
CASSQVPGALETQYF
>TRBJ1-5|TRBV28
CASRAVDPQHF
>TRBJ2-7|TRBV12-3/TRBV12-4
CASSGGWNEQYF
>TRBJ1-1|TRBV5-1
CASSVPGSATEAFF
>TRBJ1-6|TRBV12-3/TRBV12-4
CASSLGGINSPLHF
>TRBJ2-7|TRBV4-1
CASSRQDRGYEQYF
>TRBJ2-7|TRBV7-3
CASSLYTGGPYEQYF
>TRBJ2-5|TRBV18
CASSPTPGETQYF
>TRBJ1-5|TRBV30
CAWGGEVHNQPQHF
>TRBJ2-5|TRBV9
CASSVGQGYETQYF
>TRBJ2-4|TRBV6-2/TRBV6-3
CASSYTQGIQYF
>TRBJ1-2|TRBV20-1
CSAESLRTYGYTF
>TRBJ2-7|TRBV6-2/TRBV6-3
CASCRDTTYEQYF
>TRBJ2-7|TRBV7-8
CASSLGGPANSYEQYF
>TRBJ2-7|TRBV6-5
CASSSRQGTYGNEQYF
>TRBJ1-1|TRBV12-5
CASVPDTSYEAFF
>TRBJ2-7|TRBV29-1
CSVEIRGTISYEQYF
>TRBJ2-7|TRBV15
CATSGPPGLAGYEQYF
>TRBJ2-5|TRBV12-3/TRBV12-4
CASSFWSQETKYF
>TRBJ1-2|TRBV27
CASSKQGALGYTF
>TRBJ2-7|TRBV7-6
CASSIPGGRHEQYF